These T cell receptor beta chains were read from a single sample in a study of blood T cell repertoires in COVID-19. Clones were sequenced by immunoSEQ multiplex PCR, and TCRdb holds only the in-frame ones, with some missing. The repertoire holds nearly 15,000 clones, with around 75% as singletons. The sequencing sample was made of peripheral blood. These receptor sequences come from a man in his sixties with acute or convalescent COVID-19. Both conserved end residues are part of each CDR3. Fields, in order: clone size, D gene, V gene, J gene, CDR3 protein, CDR3 DNA. D genes are given only for firm matches. Not every row has a clone size; where given, it reads once, few, many or a size class.

abundance: -
d_gene: -
v_gene: TRBV5-1
j_gene: TRBJ2-1
CDR3aa: CASSPQPTGAGNEQFF
CDR3nt: TGCGCCAGCAGCCCCCAACCGACAGGCGCAGGGAATGAGCAGTTCTTC

abundance: few
d_gene: -
v_gene: TRBV4-3
j_gene: TRBJ2-5
CDR3aa: CASSQTTGWETQYF
CDR3nt: TGCGCCAGCAGCCAAACCACAGGGTGGGAGACCCAGTACTTC

abundance: -
d_gene: -
v_gene: TRBV5-5
j_gene: TRBJ2-7
CDR3aa: CASSLPGGKSYEQYF
CDR3nt: TGTGCCAGCAGCTTGCCTGGGGGGAAATCCTACGAGCAGTACTTC

abundance: -
d_gene: -
v_gene: TRBV5-1
j_gene: TRBJ2-7
CDR3aa: CASSLELTGSYEQYF
CDR3nt: TGCGCCAGCAGCTTGGAGTTGACAGGCTCCTACGAGCAGTACTTC

abundance: medium-sized
d_gene: TRBD1
v_gene: TRBV5-1
j_gene: TRBJ1-6
CDR3aa: CASSDGTGDSPLHF
CDR3nt: TGCGCCAGCAGCGACGGGACAGGGGATTCACCCCTCCACTTT

abundance: -
d_gene: -
v_gene: TRBV5-4
j_gene: TRBJ1-2
CDR3aa: CASSSPLGVTF
CDR3nt: TGTGCCAGCAGCAGCCCCTTAGGAGTCACCTTC

abundance: few
d_gene: TRBD1
v_gene: TRBV6-4
j_gene: TRBJ1-2
CDR3aa: CASSIRDRGATF
CDR3nt: TGTGCCAGCAGTATTCGGGACAGGGGAGCCACCTTC

abundance: few
d_gene: -
v_gene: TRBV3-1/TRBV3-2
j_gene: TRBJ1-2
CDR3aa: CASSQDPGGPYGYTF
CDR3nt: TGTGCCAGCAGCCAAGATCCGGGGGGACCCTATGGCTACACCTTC

abundance: -
d_gene: -
v_gene: TRBV7-2
j_gene: TRBJ1-6
CDR3aa: CASSLANPGGSYNSPLHF
CDR3nt: TGTGCCAGCAGCTTAGCCAACCCCGGCGGCTCCTATAATTCACCCCTCCACTTT

abundance: -
d_gene: TRBD1
v_gene: TRBV5-1
j_gene: TRBJ1-1
CDR3aa: CASSLGGRQGAIAFF
CDR3nt: TGCGCCAGCAGCTTGGGCGGAAGACAGGGGGCGATTGCTTTCTTT

abundance: -
d_gene: -
v_gene: TRBV2
j_gene: TRBJ1-2
CDR3aa: CASSEFRGTEGYTF
CDR3nt: TGTGCCAGCAGTGAGTTTAGAGGGACTGAAGGCTACACCTTC

abundance: -
d_gene: -
v_gene: TRBV6-5
j_gene: TRBJ1-5
CDR3aa: CASWGVGQPQHF
CDR3nt: TGTGCCAGCTGGGGGGTGGGACAGCCCCAGCATTTT